This T cell receptor (beta chain) was found in a study of long-term antiretroviral therapy in people with HIV. This clone was counted a single time. The assay, immunoSEQ v3.0, was run at survey level. TCRdb keeps only in-frame clones here, not all; method: immunoSEQ multiplex PCR. The table shows approximately 12,000 clones, with 75% to 85% occurring only once. With V trimmed by 2 bases and J by 3 bases, 18 bases remained unmatched. The CDR3 runs to 19 residues. The V gene's germline CDR1 is GTSNPN and CDR2 SVGIG (reference sequence). V and J are TRBV30 and TRBJ1-2, with 10 bases aligning to TRBD1. This receptor was obtained from a middle-aged man with HIV. The sample consisted of unsorted PBMCs, taken 3.4 years after starting antiretroviral therapy. The CDR3 here is CAWSPSLPGQGIDYYGYTF. CDR3 bases: TGTGCCTGGAGTCCTTCGCTACCGGGACAGGGGATAGATTACTATGGCTACACCTTC.